One sample yielded the 13 T cell receptor beta chains listed below, sequenced in a study of blood T cell repertoires in COVID-19. Clones were sequenced by immunoSEQ multiplex PCR, and TCRdb holds only the in-frame ones, with some missing. The data hold 180,000 or so clones, with 75% to 90% observed a single time. Sequences were obtained from PBMCs or T cells enriched from blood (not recorded which). The receptors were sampled from a woman aged 45-65 years who had recovered from COVID-19.

CDR3 nucleotide sequence: TGTGCCAGCAGTACGCCGGGGCGGGGGGCGATTCAGCCCCAGCATTTT. Its translation is CASSTPGRGAIQPQHF. The rearrangement joins TRBV28 to TRBJ1-5; possible D gene TRBD1, 6 bases. Germline-derived CDR1 and CDR2 are MDHEN and SYDVKM. Trimming stripped 5 bases from V and 6 bases from J, with 20 bases between. The CDR3 contains 16 residues.

V gene TRBV4-1 combines with J gene TRBJ2-2; 9 nucleotides match TRBD2. The CDR3 spans 16 residues. In germline, CDR1 is MGHRA, CDR2 YSYEKL. With V trimmed by 3 bases and J by 7 bases, 9 bases remained unmatched. DNA for the CDR3: TGCGCCAGCAGCCAGATGACTAGCGGCCCGCGCGGGGAGCTGTTTTTT. The encoded protein is CASSQMTSGPRGELFF.

This clone came up once. V usage is TRBV5-1 and J usage is TRBJ1-2; 8 bases agree with TRBD1. V lost 3 bases and J lost 8; bases outside the gene matches: 9. Germline loops: CDR1 SGHRS, CDR2 YFSETQ. The CDR3 consists of 14 residues. The CDR3 here is CASSSLDRGGGYTF. DNA for the CDR3: TGCGCCAGCAGCTCCCTAGACAGGGGCGGGGGCTACACCTTC.

This chain joins TRBV19 and TRBJ2-3, with TRBD2 matching over 9 bases. The germline gives CDR1 LNHDA, CDR2 SQIVND (reference sequence). This CDR3 spans 15 amino acids. The V gene end was trimmed by 3 bases and the J gene end by 4 bases; junction bases not matched to a gene: 5. The CDR3 sequence: CASSMSGLAADTQYF. The CDR3 DNA follows: TGTGCCAGTAGTATGTCGGGACTAGCAGCAGATACGCAGTATTTT.

The chain joins TRBV18 to TRBJ1-6; D gene unclear. CDR1 is KGHSH, CDR2 LQKENI, per germline. The CDR3 spans 14 residues. V dropped 2 bases and J dropped 6 bases, with 8 bases sitting between them. The DNA for the CDR3 is TGTGCCAGCTCACCAGGGCAGGTTAATTCACCCCTCCACTTT. Translated, it gives CASSPGQVNSPLHF.

This chain links TRBV7-9 with TRBJ2-1; D remains unclear. Between the trimmed V and J ends, which lost 5 bases and 5 bases, there was a span of 16 bases. This CDR3 spans 15 amino acids. Germline V gives CDR1 SEHNR, CDR2 FQNEAQ (reference sequence). CDR3 nucleotide sequence: TGTGCCAGCAGCGATCGGGTCATAACGCACAATGAGCAGTTCTTC. Protein: CASSDRVITHNEQFF.

This clone showed up just once. The V and J genes are TRBV28 and TRBJ1-2; D is unclear. The V end was cut by 7 bases, the J end by 8 bases, with 11 bases between. The germline V gene has CDR1 MDHEN and CDR2 SYDVKM. The CDR3 is made up of 11 amino acids. The CDR3 nucleotides are TGTGCCAGCACCCTAGGAGAAGGCTACACCTTC. It codes for CASTLGEGYTF.

This clone appeared a few times. The chain is built from TRBV20-1 and TRBJ1-1, with D unclear. Trimming pared 6 bases from V and 11 bases from J, leaving 16 bases between. The CDR3 contains 11 residues. The germline CDR1 and CDR2 sequences are DFQATT and SNEGSKA (reference sequence). CDR3 bases: TGCAGTGCAAAACCGATTCTAGAGGCTTTCTTT. As protein: CSAKPILEAFF.

This chain links TRBV3-1 (or the pseudogene TRBV3-2) with TRBJ1-1; TRBD1 matches at 10 bases. The V segment lost 1 base and the J segment 1 base; nucleotides outside the gene matches: 6. This CDR3 spans 17 amino acids. The germline gives CDR1 LGHDT, CDR2 YNNKEL (reference sequence). The CDR3 sequence is CASSQGGQGLRNTEAFF. DNA of the CDR3: TGTGCCAGCAGCCAAGGGGGACAGGGGTTGCGGAACACTGAAGCTTTCTTT.

The chain combines TRBV7-9 with TRBJ1-2; 9 bases are a match to TRBD1. Per germline, CDR1 SEHNR and CDR2 FQNEAQ (reference sequence). The V gene end was trimmed by 1 base and the J gene end by 6 bases; junction bases not matched to a gene: 9. This CDR3 region has 16 residues. The CDR3 loop is CASSLGWGQGFDGYTF. The CDR3 region has the DNA TGTGCCAGCAGCTTAGGCTGGGGACAGGGATTTGATGGCTACACCTTC.

This sequence joins TRBV7-9 and TRBJ1-3, with D possibly TRBD1 on 6 matching bases. Germline CDR1 is SEHNR and CDR2 is FQNEAQ (reference sequence). This CDR3 contains 15 residues. V was cut by 5 bases and J by 0 bases, with 11 bases left in between. The DNA for the CDR3 is TGTGCCAGCAGCCGAGGGGGTTCCTCTGGAAACACCATATATTTT. Its translation: CASSRGGSSGNTIYF.

Only one count was recorded for this clone. The J gene is TRBJ1-5, the V gene TRBV2; 8 bases align to TRBD1. The CDR3 sequence is 15 residues long. Germline trimming cut 2 bases from V and 7 bases from J; bases unmatched to any gene: 7. The germline gives CDR1 SNHLY, CDR2 FYNNEI. The CDR3 here is CASSERVGTGQPQHF. The CDR3 nucleotides read TGTGCCAGCAGTGAAAGGGTAGGGACAGGCCAGCCCCAGCATTTT. Full variable domain (missing parts from reference TRBV2 and TRBJ1-5): EPEVTQTPSHQVTQMGQEVILRCVPISNHLYFYWYRQILGQKVEFLVSFYNNEISEKSEIFDDQFSVERPDGSNFTLKIRSTKLEDSAMYFCASSERVGTGQPQHFGDGTRLSIL.

V usage is TRBV29-1 and J usage is TRBJ1-1, with a possible D match to TRBD1 (5 bases). Germline CDR1 reads SQVTM; CDR2 reads ANQGSEA. The V end was cut by 0 bases, the J end by 6 bases, with 17 bases between. The CDR3 spans 15 residues. CDR3 in amino acids: CSVEDHRADRAEAFF. Written as DNA, the CDR3 is TGCAGCGTTGAAGATCACCGGGCCGACAGAGCTGAAGCTTTCTTT. Based on the CDR3 plus reference TRBV29-1 and TRBJ1-1, the full variable domain is SAVISQKPSRDICQRGTSLTIQCQVDSQVTMMFWYRQQPGQSLTLIATANQGSEATYESGFVIDKFPISRPNLTFSTLTVSNMSPEDSSIYLCSVEDHRADRAEAFFGQGTRLTVV.